What follows are 5 T cell receptor beta chains derived from one specimen sequenced in a study of PD-L1 blockade in urothelial cancer. Clones were sequenced by immunoSEQ multiplex PCR, and TCRdb holds only the in-frame ones, with some missing. The data hold under 70,000 clones, with around 86% observed a single time. The time point denotes: pretreatment peripheral blood. This specimen was PBMCs, taken around atezolizumab (anti-PD-L1) treatment. The source of these receptors is a man between 65 and 85 years old with urothelial cancer.

V gene TRBV9 combines with J gene TRBJ2-5, with a possible D match to TRBD2 (5 bases). The CDR3 length is 13 residues. The V gene lost 0 bases and the J gene lost 4 bases, with 7 bases spanning the gap. Per germline, CDR1 SGDLS and CDR2 YYNGEE. The CDR3 here is CASSVGERETQYF. For the CDR3, the DNA is TGTGCCAGCAGCGTAGGGGAGCGAGAGACCCAGTACTTC.

This chain connects TRBV29-1 to TRBJ1-1, with 11 bases that match TRBD1. The V gene's germline CDR1 is SQVTM and CDR2 ANQGSEA. J gave up 6 bases and V 0 bases, and 6 bases lay outside the gene matches. The CDR3 has 15 amino acids. CDR3 DNA: TGCAGCGTTGAAGATCATAGGACAGGGGGCCCTGAAGCTTTCTTT. Translation gives CSVEDHRTGGPEAFF.

This rearrangement joins TRBV29-1 to TRBJ2-7; TRBD2 is a possible D gene (5 bases). The CDR3 sequence is 15 residues long. Between the trimmed V and J ends, which lost 0 bases and 4 bases, there was a span of 16 bases. CDR1 is SQVTM and CDR2 is ANQGSEA in the germline V gene. In nucleotides, the CDR3 is TGCAGCGTTGAAGATCGCGGCGGGCGTCTGTACGAGCAGTACTTC. Translating it yields CSVEDRGGRLYEQYF.

The V gene is TRBV19, the J gene TRBJ2-3; 9 bases map to TRBD1. The CDR3 covers 15 residues. Germline V CDR1 and CDR2: LNHDA, SQIVND (reference sequence). The V segment lost 5 bases and the J segment 14 bases; nucleotides outside the gene matches: 17. Here the CDR3 DNA reads TGTGCCAGTAGTCCCCGGGACAGGGATCATAGATACGCGTATTTT. Translated, it gives CASSPRDRDHRYAYF.

This clone appeared a few times. The J gene is TRBJ1-1, the V gene TRBV6-1; 10 bases align to TRBD1. In germline, CDR1 is MNHNS, CDR2 SASEGT. This CDR3 contains 18 residues. V shed 1 base, J shed 3 bases, and the junction held 11 bases outside the gene matches. CDR3 nucleotide sequence: TGTGCCAGCAGTGAAGGGGGGACAGGGGCAGGATGGGACACTGAAGCTTTCTTT. Translation gives CASSEGGTGAGWDTEAFF.